Here is one TCR beta chain with its context. The antigen remains undetermined. The source of the sample is a study of molecular identifiers for immune sequencing clone quantification. Study-level results: The sizes of highly expanded clones could be underestimated when identical TCR molecules share a barcode.

V lost 2 bases to trimming and J lost 2 bases; unmatched junction nucleotides: 3. There are 14 residues in the CDR3. CDR1 and CDR2 from the germline V gene are MNHEY and SMNVEV (reference sequence). MiXCR was run by TCRdb on the PCR reads, yielding one entry per CDR3 protein. The top ten clones hold around 0.74% of a sample with some 320,000 distinct CDR3 sequences, roughly 24% of them seen once. The sorting of naive CD8 T cells used the CD8+CD4-CCR7+CD45RA+ phenotype. V and J are TRBV27 and TRBJ2-7, with TRBD1 matching 7 bases. The sequenced sample consisted of naive CD8+ T cells from blood, with Jurkat cell RNA spiked in. Subset meaning: FACS-sorted CD8+CD4-CCR7+CD45RA+ naive T cells. The sequence was collected from a human donor in good health. Some libraries in this study had Jurkat cell RNA spiked in. The CDR3 coding sequence is TGTGCCAGCAGTTTAACAGGGGCCCCCTACGAGCAGTACTTC. This encodes CASSLTGAPYEQYF.